Here is one T cell receptor beta chain with its context. This sample was included in a study of blood T cell repertoires in COVID-19. The data were produced by immunoSEQ multiplex PCR, yet TCRdb's version contains in-frame clones alone and is incomplete. Of under 150,000 clones listed, 70% to 80% are singletons. Material: peripheral blood. This receptor was obtained from a woman older than 75 with active or convalescent COVID-19.

The CDR3 sequence is CAWSVLRGRNYGYTF. CDR3 nucleotides: TGTGCCTGGAGTGTACTGAGGGGGCGGAACTATGGCTACACCTTC. The V and J genes are TRBV30 and TRBJ1-2; TRBD1 aligns across 7 bases. After removal of 0 bases from V and 2 bases from J, the junction contained 6 bases not matched to a gene. The germline gives CDR1 GTSNPN, CDR2 SVGIG (reference sequence). The CDR3 is 15 residues long.